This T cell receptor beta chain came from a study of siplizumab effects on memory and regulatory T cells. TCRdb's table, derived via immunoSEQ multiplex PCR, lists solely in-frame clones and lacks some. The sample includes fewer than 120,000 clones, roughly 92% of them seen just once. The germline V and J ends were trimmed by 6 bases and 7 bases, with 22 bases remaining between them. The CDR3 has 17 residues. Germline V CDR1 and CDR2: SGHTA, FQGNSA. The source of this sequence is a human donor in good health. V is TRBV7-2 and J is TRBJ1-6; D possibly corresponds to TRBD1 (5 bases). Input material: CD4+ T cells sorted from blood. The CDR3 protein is CASSSTGTEAVNSPLHF. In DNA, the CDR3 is TGTGCCAGCAGTTCGACCGGGACGGAGGCGGTAAATTCACCCCTCCACTTT.